The 23 T cell receptor beta chains presented below share a single source sample, sequenced in a study of T-cell reconstitution after alpha-beta-depleted transplantation in children. Using unique molecular identifiers, the investigators prepared the TCRbeta library. TCRdb redid the calling of the PCR reads with MiXCR, one entry per CDR3 protein. The data contain some 460,000 distinct CDR3 sequences, roughly 15% of them singletons. This specimen consisted of PBMCs, mostly from graft donor cells, obtained 360 days after TCRalphabeta/CD19-depleted stem cell transplant. All receptors derive from a boy in the first two years of life who had a stem cell transplant for Wiskott-Aldrich syndrome, so the T cells may come from the graft donor.

The gene calls are TRBV29-1 and TRBJ2-7; D uncertain. The CDR3 covers 13 residues. Trimming removed 1 base from V and 0 bases from J, with 7 bases in between. Germline V gene lookup returns CDR1 SQVTM and CDR2 ANQGSEA. CDR3 in amino acids: CSVEVMPSYEQYF. In nucleotides, the CDR3 is TGCAGCGTTGAAGTTATGCCCTCCTACGAGCAGTACTTC.

This clonotype was seen more than once but under ten times. The V gene is TRBV11-2, the J gene TRBJ2-5; tentatively, D is TRBD1 (5 bases). The germline CDR1 and CDR2 sequences are SGHAT and FQNNGV. This CDR3 is built from 18 residues. The ends were cut back, 4 bases at V and 4 bases at J, with 25 bases in the middle. The DNA of the CDR3 is TGTGCCAGCAGCTATGCGAAAAGGGTTACAGGTACTACAGAGACCCAGTACTTC. Protein sequence: CASSYAKRVTGTTETQYF.

This chain links TRBV28 with TRBJ2-7; 9 nucleotides agree with TRBD1. Germline V CDR1 and CDR2: MDHEN, SYDVKM. The junction had 12 bases not matched to a gene; V was cut back by 2 bases and J by 4 bases. The CDR3 covers 17 residues. In nucleotides, the CDR3 is TGTGCCAGCAGTTTAACGGCTACGGGGACAGGGACTTACGAGCAGTACTTC. It yields the protein CASSLTATGTGTYEQYF. Combining the CDR3 with reference TRBV28 and TRBJ2-7 gives the whole variable domain DVKVTQSSRYLVKRTGEKVFLECVQDMDHENMFWYRQDPGLGLRLIYFSYDVKMKEKGDIPEGYSVSREKKERFSLILESASTNQTSMYLCASSLTATGTGTYEQYFGPGTRLTVT.

This clonotype has just a few counts. J is TRBJ2-3 and V is TRBV10-3, with 13 nucleotides matching TRBD2. The germline CDR1 and CDR2 sequences are ENHRY and SYGVKD. The CDR3 length is 15 residues. Trimming took 8 bases from V and 2 from J; bases not matched to a gene: 4. CDR3 DNA: TGTGCCATCGGCGGACTAGCGGGGGTCACAGATACGCAGTATTTT. Translation: CAIGGLAGVTDTQYF.

The V call is TRBV7-9, the J call TRBJ2-3; possibly TRBD2 for D (5 bases). V lost 5 bases and J 9 bases, leaving 21 bases between the germline ends. The CDR3 has 15 residues. CDR1 SEHNR and CDR2 FQNEAQ come from the germline V gene (reference sequence). The CDR3, as DNA: TGTGCCAGCAGCCCAACCGGGATCAGGTCGAGGACGCAGTATTTT. Its translation: CASSPTGIRSRTQYF.

The chain has TRBV3-1 and TRBJ2-3; possible D gene TRBD2, 6 bases. The CDR3 is 15 amino acids. From germline, CDR1 is LGHDT and CDR2 YNNKEL (reference sequence). V lost 3 bases, J lost 1 base, and 11 bases lay in between. The CDR3 protein is CASSHERVGTDTQYF. DNA of the CDR3: TGTGCCAGCAGCCACGAGCGGGTAGGCACAGATACGCAGTATTTT.

This chain links TRBV29-1 with TRBJ2-1; TRBD1 matches 8 bases. This CDR3 contains 17 residues. Germline V lookup: CDR1 SQVTM, CDR2 ANQGSEA. Losses at the gene ends were 7 bases for V and 3 bases for J; bases not matched to a gene: 17. This CDR3 reads CSAVLVGQGRGYNEQFF. The DNA for the CDR3 is TGCAGCGCCGTACTCGTCGGACAGGGTCGGGGCTACAATGAGCAGTTCTTC.

This clonotype showed up many times. The CDR3 reads CASSFGGTLYEQYF. In DNA form, the CDR3 reads TGTGCCAGCAGTTTCGGGGGGACCCTCTACGAGCAGTACTTC. The chain has TRBV12-3 or TRBV12-4 and TRBJ2-7; TRBD2 matches at 7 bases. The CDR3 totals 14 residues. Trimming removed 3 bases from V and 3 bases from J; junction bases left unmatched: 5.

The table lists this clonotype with a few counts. The chain employs TRBV27 and TRBJ2-1; TRBD1 is a possible D gene (5 bases). The germline V gene has CDR1 MNHEY and CDR2 SMNVEV (reference sequence). This CDR3 is built from 15 residues. The V end was cut by 7 bases, the J end by 5 bases, with 18 bases between. CDR3 sequence reads: CASTVAGHRDNEQFF. CDR3 DNA: TGTGCCAGCACCGTAGCAGGGCATCGGGACAATGAGCAGTTCTTC.

This clonotype occurred a few times. V usage is TRBV3-1 and J usage is TRBJ2-1, with 16 bases identical to TRBD2. The junction had 10 bases not matched to a gene; V was cut back by 1 base and J by 10 bases. This CDR3 comprises 18 residues. Per the germline V gene, CDR1 is LGHDT and CDR2 is YNNKEL (reference sequence). The CDR3 loop is CASSQVPGLAGGLKEQFF. The CDR3 DNA reads as TGTGCCAGCAGCCAAGTCCCGGGACTAGCGGGGGGGCTAAAGGAGCAGTTCTTC.

This clonotype has only a few counts. The chain joins TRBV4-3 to TRBJ2-7, with D perhaps TRBD1 (6 bases). The CDR3 consists of 15 residues. V lost 0 bases and J 5 bases, leaving 14 bases between the germline ends. Germline V gene data show CDR1 as LGHNA and CDR2 as YSLEER. This CDR3 reads CASSQDLTGNNEQYF. The CDR3 nucleotides read TGCGCCAGCAGCCAAGATTTAACAGGGAATAACGAGCAGTACTTC.

This clonotype occurred a few times. V and J are TRBV2 and TRBJ2-7; a possible D gene is TRBD2 (6 bases). Trimming shortened V by 3 bases and J by 6 bases, and 12 bases separated the two germline ends. The CDR3 extends over 13 amino acids. The germline gives CDR1 SNHLY, CDR2 FYNNEI. CDR3 residues: CASSDNSGGEQYF. The CDR3 nucleotides are TGTGCCAGCAGTGATAATAGCGGCGGCGAGCAGTACTTC.

This clonotype showed up just a few times. The rearrangement uses TRBV5-1 and TRBJ2-7, with TRBD1 matching 9 bases. The CDR3 is 13 amino acids. V shed 4 bases, J shed 6 bases, and the junction held 5 bases outside the gene matches. CDR1 and CDR2 from the germline V gene are SGHRS and YFSETQ. CDR3 protein: CASSNQGQGEQYF. DNA of the CDR3: TGCGCCAGCAGCAACCAGGGACAGGGCGAGCAGTACTTC.

The genes are TRBV12-3 or TRBV12-4 and TRBJ2-1; D gene uncertain. CDR3 length equals 17 residues. The V end lost 3 bases, the J end lost 6 bases, and 21 bases lay between the germline ends. CDR3 loop: CASSLVGARISTNEQFF. The CDR3 DNA is TGTGCCAGCAGTTTGGTTGGCGCTAGGATATCCACCAATGAGCAGTTCTTC.

The chain recombines TRBV7-2 with TRBJ2-2; unclear D gene. In germline, CDR1 is SGHTA, CDR2 FQGNSA. CDR3 length equals 15 residues. The germline V and J ends were trimmed by 6 bases and 1 base, with 12 bases remaining between them. This chain's CDR3 is CASSLLDWNTGELFF. The CDR3 coding sequence is TGTGCCAGCAGTCTCCTCGACTGGAACACCGGGGAGCTGTTTTTT.

This chain joins TRBV13 and TRBJ2-2, with TRBD2 as a possible D gene (7 bases). Trimming pared 7 bases from V and 7 bases from J, leaving 19 bases between. CDR3 length equals 15 residues. Germline V gene lookup returns CDR1 PRHDT and CDR2 FYEKMQ (reference sequence). Written as DNA, the CDR3 is TGTGCCAGCATCAGCCGGAACAGGGAGGGCGGGGAGCTGTTTTTT. Translated: CASISRNREGGELFF.

This clonotype was seen ten or more times. The rearrangement uses TRBV20-1 and TRBJ2-7, with TRBD1 identical over 7 bases. The CDR3 runs 14 residues. The J segment lost 8 bases and the V segment lost 4 bases, leaving 14 bases of the junction unmatched. CDR1 is DFQATT and CDR2 is SNEGSKA in the germline V gene (reference sequence). CDR3 in DNA: TGCAGTGCTAAACCGGGACAGCCCACCCGGCAGCAGTACTTC. This sequence encodes CSAKPGQPTRQQYF.

The J gene is TRBJ1-4, the V gene TRBV12-3 or TRBV12-4; no clear D. The CDR3 runs to 15 residues. The V end lost 5 bases, the J end lost 8 bases, and 18 bases lay between the germline ends. The CDR3 sequence: CASSTYPGNEEKLFF. As DNA, the CDR3 is TGTGCCAGCAGTACTTACCCCGGAAACGAAGAAAAACTGTTTTTT.

This rearrangement joins TRBV4-2 to TRBJ2-5; 11 nucleotides align to TRBD1. Germline trimming cut 2 bases from V and 5 bases from J; bases unmatched to any gene: 7. This CDR3 is built from 16 residues. The V gene's germline CDR1 is LGHNA and CDR2 YNFKEQ. CDR3 sequence (DNA): TGTGCCAGCAGCCAACGGGACAGGGGGACAATGGAGACCCAGTACTTC. This codes for CASSQRDRGTMETQYF.

The chain combines TRBV13 with TRBJ2-2; D is perhaps TRBD2 (5 bases). The germline gives CDR1 PRHDT, CDR2 FYEKMQ (reference sequence). This CDR3 has 17 residues. Trimming removed 2 bases from V and 5 bases from J, with 18 bases in between. The CDR3 region is CASSLRRLSRGTGELFF. Written as DNA, the CDR3 is TGTGCCAGCAGCTTAAGAAGATTGTCACGGGGAACCGGGGAGCTGTTTTTT. Variable domain in full (rest from reference TRBV13 and TRBJ2-2): AAGVIQSPRHLIKEKRETATLKCYPIPRHDTVYWYQQGPGQDPQFLISFYEKMQSDKGSIPDRFSAQQFSDYHSELNMSSLELGDSALYFCASSLRRLSRGTGELFFGEGSRLTVL.

V is TRBV4-1 and J is TRBJ1-2; 11 bases fit TRBD1. Germline V gene sequence: CDR1 MGHRA, CDR2 YSYEKL. CDR3 size: 16 residues. Losses at the gene ends were 1 base for V and 3 bases for J; bases not matched to a gene: 4. The CDR3 sequence: CASSQVGQGAYYGYTF. In nucleotides, the CDR3 is TGCGCCAGCAGCCAAGTTGGACAGGGGGCGTACTATGGCTACACCTTC.

The chain employs TRBV6-2 or TRBV6-3 and TRBJ2-7; no reliable D call. Germline assignment: CDR1 MNHEY and CDR2 SVGEGT. With 6 bases removed from V and 2 bases from J, the gap between germline ends came to 11 bases. The CDR3 sequence is 13 residues long. CDR3 amino acids: CASSLSPPYEQYF. The CDR3 DNA is TGTGCCAGCAGCCTATCCCCACCCTACGAGCAGTACTTC.

This chain connects TRBV20-1 to TRBJ2-7; D uncertain. CDR1 is DFQATT, CDR2 SNEGSKA, per germline (reference sequence). The V gene lost 5 bases and the J gene lost 1 base, with 6 bases spanning the gap. The CDR3 runs 11 residues. CDR3 coding DNA: TGCAGTGCTCTGGATTCCTACGAGCAGTACTTC. This gives the protein CSALDSYEQYF.